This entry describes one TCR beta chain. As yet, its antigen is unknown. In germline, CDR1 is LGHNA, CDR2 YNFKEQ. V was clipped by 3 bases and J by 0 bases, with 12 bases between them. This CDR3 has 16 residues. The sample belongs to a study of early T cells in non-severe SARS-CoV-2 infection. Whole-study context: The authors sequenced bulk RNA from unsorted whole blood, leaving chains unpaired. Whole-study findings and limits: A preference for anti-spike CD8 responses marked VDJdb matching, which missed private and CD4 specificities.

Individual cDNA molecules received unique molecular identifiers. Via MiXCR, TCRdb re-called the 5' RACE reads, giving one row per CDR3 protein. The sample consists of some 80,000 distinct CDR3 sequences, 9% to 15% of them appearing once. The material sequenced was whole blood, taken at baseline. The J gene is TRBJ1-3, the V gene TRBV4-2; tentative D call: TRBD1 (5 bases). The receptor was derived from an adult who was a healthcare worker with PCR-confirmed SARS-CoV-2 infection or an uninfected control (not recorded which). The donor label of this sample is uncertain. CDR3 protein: CASSHEQEASGNTIYF. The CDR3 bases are TGTGCCAGCAGCCATGAACAGGAAGCCTCTGGAAACACCATATATTTT.